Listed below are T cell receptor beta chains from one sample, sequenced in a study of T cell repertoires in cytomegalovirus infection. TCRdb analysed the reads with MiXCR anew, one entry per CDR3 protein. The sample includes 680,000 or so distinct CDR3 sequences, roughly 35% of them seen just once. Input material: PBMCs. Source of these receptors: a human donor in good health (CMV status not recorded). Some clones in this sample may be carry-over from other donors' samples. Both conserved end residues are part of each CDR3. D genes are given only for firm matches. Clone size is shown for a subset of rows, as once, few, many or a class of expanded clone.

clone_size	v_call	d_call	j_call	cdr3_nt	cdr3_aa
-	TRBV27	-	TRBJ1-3	TGTGCCAGCAGTTTATCTTACGGGACCGAGGCTGGAAACACCATATATTTT	CASSLSYGTEAGNTIYF
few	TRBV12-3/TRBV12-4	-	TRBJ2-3	TGTGCCAGCAGTTTAGGGGCAGAGTACTCTAGCACAGATACGCAGTATTTT	CASSLGAEYSSTDTQYF
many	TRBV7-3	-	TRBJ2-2	TGTGCCAGCAGCTTAAGTCTAGCGTCGGGGACCGGGGAGCTGTTTTTT	CASSLSLASGTGELFF
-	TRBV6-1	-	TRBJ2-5	TGTGCCAGCAGTGAAGGGGTGTGGAGGGGCCAAGAGACCCAGTACTTC	CASSEGVWRGQETQYF
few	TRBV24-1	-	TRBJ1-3	TGTGCCACCAGTGATTCGGGACAAAGCAGCTCTGGAAACACCATATATTTT	CATSDSGQSSSGNTIYF
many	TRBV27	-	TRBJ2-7	TGTGCCAGCAGTTCCCTAACAGGGACAACCATCATCGAGCAGTACTTC	CASSSLTGTTIIEQYF
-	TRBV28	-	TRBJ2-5	TGTGCCAGCACTCGGCGGGGTCAAGAGACCCAGTACTTC	CASTRRGQETQYF
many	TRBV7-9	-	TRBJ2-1	TGTGCCAGCAGCTCTCCTAACAATGAGCAGTTCTTC	CASSSPNNEQFF
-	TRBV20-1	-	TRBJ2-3	TGCAGTGCTAAAATAAGATTTTTTCCGACAGATACGCAGTATTTT	CSAKIRFFPTDTQYF
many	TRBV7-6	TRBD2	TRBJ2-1	TGTGCCAGCAGCCTTAGCGGGGGTTGGGGCAATGAGCAGTTCTTC	CASSLSGGWGNEQFF
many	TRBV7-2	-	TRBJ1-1	TGTGCCAGCAGCCCTACATATGAAGCTTTCTTT	CASSPTYEAFF
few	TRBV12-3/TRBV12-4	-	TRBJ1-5	TGTGCCAGCAGTTTAGGTGGTCTTTCCCCTAGCAATCAGCCCCAGCATTTT	CASSLGGLSPSNQPQHF
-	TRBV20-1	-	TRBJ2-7	TGCAGTGCTAGTGAGAGGTGGGTCTACGAGCAGTACTTC	CSASERWVYEQYF
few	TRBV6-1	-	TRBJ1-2	TGTGCCAGCAGTGTCAACGGACATAACTATGGCTACACCTTC	CASSVNGHNYGYTF
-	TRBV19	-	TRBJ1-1	TGTGCCAGTAGTATTCAGGACAACTGGAACACTGAAGCTTTCTTT	CASSIQDNWNTEAFF
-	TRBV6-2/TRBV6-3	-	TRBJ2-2	TGTGCCAGCAGTTGGCTCCTGAACACCGGGGAGCTGTTTTTT	CASSWLLNTGELFF
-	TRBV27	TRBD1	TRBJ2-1	TGTGCCAGCCGAGACAGGGAAACCTACAATGAGCAGTTCTTC	CASRDRETYNEQFF
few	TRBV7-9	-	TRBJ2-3	TGTGCCAGCAGCTTAGACGGGAAGGCGGCAGATACGCAGTATTTT	CASSLDGKAADTQYF
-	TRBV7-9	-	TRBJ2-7	TGTGCCAGCAGCGGGAGCCCGTACTACGAGCAGTACTTC	CASSGSPYYEQYF
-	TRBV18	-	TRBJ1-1	TGTGCCAGCTCACCCTTTAAGGCGGGGGTGAACACTGAAGCTTTCTTT	CASSPFKAGVNTEAFF
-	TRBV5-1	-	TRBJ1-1	TGCGCCAGCATGCCCCCCGGGAACACTGAAGCTTTCTTT	CASMPPGNTEAFF
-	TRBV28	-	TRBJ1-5	TGTGCCAGCAGCCCGGGACCAGCTCGAGATCAGCCCCAGCATTTT	CASSPGPARDQPQHF
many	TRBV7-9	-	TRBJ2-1	TGTGCCTCCGGGGTCTTGCGGTACAATGAGCAGTTCTTC	CASGVLRYNEQFF
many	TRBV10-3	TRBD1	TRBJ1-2	TGTGCCATCAATTCGGGACAGGGTGTCTATGGCTACACCTTC	CAINSGQGVYGYTF
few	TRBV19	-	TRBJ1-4	TGTGCCAGTGAAGACAGTCGTAATGAAAAACTGTTTTTT	CASEDSRNEKLFF
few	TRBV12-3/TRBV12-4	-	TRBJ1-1	TGTGCCAGCAGCCAGACAATGGTTGGTGAAGCTTTCTTT	CASSQTMVGEAFF
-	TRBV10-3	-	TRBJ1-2	TGTGCCATCAAGACGGCAGGGACGAACTATGGCTACACCTTC	CAIKTAGTNYGYTF
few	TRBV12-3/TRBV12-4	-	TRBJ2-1	TGTGCCAGCAGGGGGGGAGGAGGGAGGAAGGAGCAGTTCTTC	CASRGGGGRKEQFF
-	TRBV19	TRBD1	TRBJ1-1	TGTGCCAGTAACCAGGAGGAGGGGGCGCGTCACACTGAAGCTTTCTTT	CASNQEEGARHTEAFF
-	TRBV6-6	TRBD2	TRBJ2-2	TGTGCCAGCAGGAGACTAGCGGGGCGCACCGGGGAGCTGTTTTTT	CASRRLAGRTGELFF
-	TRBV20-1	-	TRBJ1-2	TGCAGTGCTAAACACCCCTATAACTATGGCTACACCTTC	CSAKHPYNYGYTF